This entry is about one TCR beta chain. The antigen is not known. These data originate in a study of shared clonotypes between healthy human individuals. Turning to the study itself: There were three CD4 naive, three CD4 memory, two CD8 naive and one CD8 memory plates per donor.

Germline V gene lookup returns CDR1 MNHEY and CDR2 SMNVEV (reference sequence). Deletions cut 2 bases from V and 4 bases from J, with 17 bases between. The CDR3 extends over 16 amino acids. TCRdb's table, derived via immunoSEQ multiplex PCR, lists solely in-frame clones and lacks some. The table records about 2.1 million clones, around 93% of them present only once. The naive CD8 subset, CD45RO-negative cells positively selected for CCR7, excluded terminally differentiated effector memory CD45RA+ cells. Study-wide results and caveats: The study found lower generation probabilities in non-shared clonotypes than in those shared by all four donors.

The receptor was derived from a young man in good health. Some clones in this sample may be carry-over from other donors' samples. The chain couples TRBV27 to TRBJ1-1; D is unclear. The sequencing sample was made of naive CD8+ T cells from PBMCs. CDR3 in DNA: TGTGCCAGCAGTTTAATGGGAAGGGAGTGGGGCACTGAAGCTTTCTTT. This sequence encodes CASSLMGREWGTEAFF.